What follows are 32 T cell receptor beta chains derived from one specimen sequenced in a study of cytomegalovirus exposure and HLA in healthy donors. The primer mix had 60 Vbeta and 13 Jbeta primers. Assay used: immunoSEQ multiplex PCR; TCRdb lists only in-frame clones, some missing. Found here are 150,000 to 200,000 clones, around 68% of them singletons; the top ten hold around 2.8%. The sample comprised PBMCs. The receptor set was obtained from a woman aged 40 to 49 in good health and CMV-seropositive.

The chain is built from TRBV5-4 and TRBJ2-5, with 10 bases matching TRBD2. With V trimmed by 1 base and J by 5 bases, 8 bases remained unmatched. The germline V gene has CDR1 SGHNT and CDR2 YYREEE (reference sequence). The CDR3 spans 16 residues. The CDR3 DNA sequence: TGTGCCAGCAGCTTGACTAGCGGGACCCTAATCGAGACCCAGTACTTC. Translated, it gives CASSLTSGTLIETQYF.

The chain is built from TRBV2 and TRBJ2-7; 9 bases align to TRBD1. Germline values: CDR1 SNHLY, CDR2 FYNNEI. V was clipped by 6 bases and J by 3 bases; unmatched bases: 9. The CDR3 runs to 15 residues. This chain's CDR3 is CASRHDRGANYEQYF. The CDR3 DNA sequence: TGTGCCAGCAGACACGACAGGGGGGCCAACTACGAGCAGTACTTC.

The chain links TRBV18 to TRBJ1-5; TRBD1 aligns across 10 bases. V was clipped by 2 bases and J by 1 base; unmatched bases: 2. The CDR3 runs 16 residues. Per the germline V gene, CDR1 is KGHSH and CDR2 is LQKENI. The CDR3 is CASSPLGQGSNQPQHF. CDR3 sequence (DNA): TGTGCCAGCTCACCATTGGGACAGGGGAGCAATCAGCCCCAGCATTTT.

This chain links TRBV5-1 with TRBJ2-7; 8 positions match TRBD2. Losses at the gene ends were 4 bases for V and 4 bases for J; bases not matched to a gene: 10. The CDR3 has 15 residues. Germline assignment: CDR1 SGHRS and CDR2 YFSETQ. CDR3 bases: TGCGCCAGCAGCGAAGTGGCGGGAGGAGGTTACGAGCAGTACTTC. Protein: CASSEVAGGGYEQYF.

The rearrangement joins TRBV9 to TRBJ2-1, with no clear D. Trimming removed 1 base at V and 0 bases at J, with 11 bases between. Germline V gives CDR1 SGDLS, CDR2 YYNGEE. This CDR3 has 16 amino acids. The CDR3 DNA follows: TGTGCCAGCAGCGTATCACAGCTCGTCTCCTACAATGAGCAGTTCTTC. This translates into CASSVSQLVSYNEQFF.

The chain employs TRBV6-5 and TRBJ1-2; D unresolved. The V and J ends lost 0 bases and 7 bases respectively, with 12 bases between them. The CDR3 length is 14 residues. Germline CDR1 reads MNHEY; CDR2 reads SVGAGI. This CDR3 reads CASSYSPRGGGYTF. The CDR3 DNA follows: TGTGCCAGCAGTTACTCCCCCCGGGGTGGTGGCTACACCTTC.

The chain joins TRBV6-5 to TRBJ2-5, with a weak D call TRBD1 (6 bases). Looked up from germline, CDR1 is MNHEY and CDR2 is SVGAGI. Trimming took 6 bases from V and 0 from J, leaving 11 bases between them. The length of the CDR3 is 14 residues. The DNA for the CDR3 is TGTGCCAGCAGCCTCGGACAGAACCAAGAGACCCAGTACTTC. This encodes CASSLGQNQETQYF.

The chain employs TRBV5-6 and TRBJ1-6; maybe TRBD1 (6 bases). V lost 6 bases and J lost 2, with 12 bases in between. Germline CDR1 SGHDT, CDR2 YYEEEE. This CDR3 region has 15 residues. CDR3 in DNA: TGTGCCAGCAACCGAGGGGGTACCTATAATTCACCCCTCCACTTT. Translating it yields CASNRGGTYNSPLHF.

CDR3 loop: CASSVAGGGDTQYF. CDR3 coding DNA: TGTGCCAGCAGTGTAGCGGGGGGGGGAGATACGCAGTATTTT. This chain connects TRBV6-1 to TRBJ2-3; 11 positions agree with TRBD2. Germline trimming cut 4 bases from V and 5 bases from J; bases unmatched to any gene: 2. This CDR3 region has 14 residues. Germline CDR1 and CDR2: MNHNS and SASEGT.

V gene TRBV7-6 combines with J gene TRBJ1-4; D unclear. The CDR3 runs 15 residues. V was shortened by 2 bases and J by 2 bases, with 9 bases between the two germline ends. The germline CDR1 and CDR2 sequences are SGHVS and FNYEAQ. The CDR3 DNA reads TGTGCCAGCAGCTTATTCGCGGCGACTAATGAAAAACTGTTTTTT. It is translated as CASSLFAATNEKLFF.

This chain uses TRBV6-5 with TRBJ2-7, with TRBD1 identical over 10 bases. The V segment lost 6 bases and the J segment 6 bases; nucleotides outside the gene matches: 8. The CDR3 sequence is 14 residues long. Germline V lookup: CDR1 MNHEY, CDR2 SVGAGI. The CDR3 nucleotides are TGTGCCAGCAGAGGGACAGGGGAGTCGGGCGAGCAGTACTTC. As protein: CASRGTGESGEQYF.

This clone showed up just a few times. The chain employs TRBV5-6 and TRBJ1-2; no firm D call. Germline V gene lookup returns CDR1 SGHDT and CDR2 YYEEEE. Between the trimmed V and J ends, which lost 4 bases and 4 bases, there was a span of 11 bases. The CDR3 length is 13 residues. The CDR3 nucleotides read TGTGCCAGCAGCCCCTCCCGGAGCTATGGCTACACCTTC. As protein: CASSPSRSYGYTF.

The genes are TRBV5-5 and TRBJ2-1; D not certain. Trimming shortened V by 0 bases and J by 4 bases, and 11 bases separated the two germline ends. Looked up from germline, CDR1 is SGHKS and CDR2 is YYEKEE (reference sequence). The CDR3 runs 15 residues. The CDR3 DNA sequence: TGTGCCAGCAGCTTGGAGACTCCCGTGTACAATGAGCAGTTCTTC. Protein sequence: CASSLETPVYNEQFF.

CDR3 sequence: CASSYRLADGNEQFF. The CDR3 nucleotides are TGCGCCAGCAGCTACCGACTAGCGGACGGCAATGAGCAGTTCTTC. The V gene is TRBV4-3, the J gene TRBJ2-1, with 9 positions matching TRBD2. The CDR3 covers 15 residues. Trimming cost V 5 bases and J 6 bases; bases outside gene matches: 8. CDR1 is LGHNA, CDR2 YSLEER, per germline.

The table lists this clone with a count of one. One end of the junction varies from germline; a read error may be responsible. This chain uses TRBV28 with TRBJ1-5; D is unclear. The CDR3 totals 13 residues. Germline V gene lookup returns CDR1 MDHEN and CDR2 SYDVKM. CDR3: CASREDGNQPQNF. CDR3 nucleotides: TGTGCCAGCAGGGAGGATGGCAATCAGCCCCAGAATTTT.

Concerning this clone: At one end the junction does not follow the germline gene, possibly because of a read error. This rearrangement joins TRBV19 to TRBJ1-6, with 7 bases fitting TRBD1. The CDR3 length is 16 residues. CDR1 is LNHDA and CDR2 is SQIVND in the germline V gene (reference sequence). The CDR3 loop is CASSEYGQVYNSPLNF. The CDR3 bases are TGTGCCAGTAGTGAGTACGGACAGGTTTATAATTCACCCCTCAACTTT.

The chain has TRBV11-2 and TRBJ2-7, with 7 nucleotides matching TRBD1. CDR1 and CDR2 from the germline V gene are SGHAT and FQNNGV. This CDR3 comprises 14 residues. After removal of 5 bases from V and 3 bases from J, the junction contained 7 bases not matched to a gene. The CDR3 bases are TGTGCCAGCAGCCGATCGCCAGGGGGCTACGAGCAGTACTTC. Its translation: CASSRSPGGYEQYF.

The genes are TRBV9 and TRBJ1-3; maybe TRBD1 (6 bases). Trimming cost V 3 bases and J 1 base, with 14 bases left between them. Germline-derived CDR1 and CDR2 are SGDLS and YYNGEE. The CDR3 is 16 amino acids. The CDR3 sequence: CASSAGTPASGNTIYF. DNA for the CDR3: TGTGCCAGCAGCGCCGGGACACCGGCTTCTGGAAACACCATATATTTT.

J is TRBJ2-5 and V is TRBV7-3, with TRBD2 matching over 9 bases. The CDR3 covers 16 residues. J was trimmed by 2 bases and V by 3 bases; bases with no gene match: 7. The germline V gene has CDR1 SGHTA and CDR2 FQGTGA. DNA for the CDR3: TGTGCCAGCAGCTTCACCAACCTAGCGGGGCAAGAGACCCAGTACTTC. This codes for CASSFTNLAGQETQYF.

The rearrangement joins TRBV27 to TRBJ1-6, with TRBD1 matching 10 bases. V shed 1 base, J shed 10 bases, and the junction held 10 bases outside the gene matches. Germline CDR1 is MNHEY and CDR2 is SMNVEV (reference sequence). The length of the CDR3 is 17 residues. This CDR3 reads CASSLWGTGVGGSPLHF. Here the CDR3 DNA reads TGTGCCAGCAGTTTATGGGGGACAGGGGTAGGCGGATCACCCCTCCACTTT.

The V gene is TRBV28, the J gene TRBJ2-5; possible D gene TRBD2, 7 bases. With 7 bases removed from V and 5 bases from J, the gap between germline ends came to 17 bases. This CDR3 contains 14 residues. Germline CDR1 MDHEN, CDR2 SYDVKM. DNA for the CDR3: TGTGCCAGCACCACTGGAGGGGGGGCGGAGACCCAGTACTTC. It translates to CASTTGGGAETQYF.

J is TRBJ1-1 and V is TRBV18, with no clear D. The germline gives CDR1 KGHSH, CDR2 LQKENI. The CDR3 length is 12 residues. The V end was cut by 1 base, the J end by 8 bases, with 8 bases between. CDR3 DNA sequence: TGTGCCAGCTCACCACGGCAGGCAGAAGCTTTCTTT. It specifies CASSPRQAEAFF. Looking up the rest from reference TRBV18 and TRBJ1-1 gives the full variable domain: NAGVMQNPRHLVRRRGQEARLRCSPMKGHSHVYWYRQLPEEGLKFMVYLQKENIIDESGMPKERFSAEFPKEGPSILRIQQVVRGDSAAYFCASSPRQAEAFFGQGTRLTVV.

The chain combines TRBV7-8 with TRBJ2-5, with 8 nucleotides matching TRBD1. CDR1 and CDR2 (germline): SGHVS, FQNEAQ. V was pared by 1 base and J by 0 bases, with 7 bases of the junction left unmatched. The CDR3 totals 17 residues. Here the CDR3 reads CASSLETGALYQETQYF. In DNA, the CDR3 is TGTGCCAGCAGCTTAGAGACAGGGGCCCTTTACCAAGAGACCCAGTACTTC.

Only one count was recorded for this clone. The chain recombines TRBV7-9 with TRBJ1-5, with 7 bases aligning to TRBD1. With 1 base clipped from V and 8 bases from J, the junction kept 8 bases outside the gene matches. This CDR3 comprises 15 residues. Germline V lookup: CDR1 SEHNR, CDR2 FQNEAQ (reference sequence). The CDR3: CASSLGEGAGKPQHF. CDR3 sequence (DNA): TGTGCCAGCAGCTTAGGTGAGGGGGCCGGTAAGCCCCAGCATTTT.

This clone appeared once. The chain is built from TRBV19 and TRBJ1-2, with a tentative D call TRBD1 (6 bases). Germline V gene lookup returns CDR1 LNHDA and CDR2 SQIVND (reference sequence). Trimming removed 5 bases at V and 0 bases at J, with 13 bases between. The CDR3 has 15 residues. CDR3 sequence reads: CASSASDSSNYGYTF. CDR3 in DNA: TGTGCCAGTAGTGCTTCGGACAGTTCTAACTATGGCTACACCTTC.

The V call is TRBV15, the J call TRBJ2-7; 10 bases fit TRBD1. TRBJ2-5 explains the end of the DNA better; the J call may be wrong. Germline values: CDR1 LNHNV, CDR2 YYDKDF (reference sequence). The CDR3 is 16 amino acids. DNA for the CDR3: TGTGCCACCAGCAGGGACAGGGGGGGACGCACAGAGACCCAGTACTTC. This codes for CATSRDRGGRTETQYF.

Worth noting for this clone: This specimen includes other DNA sequences encoding the same CDR3. The V gene is TRBV11-2, the J gene TRBJ1-6; D not certain. The CDR3 is 14 residues long. CDR1 is SGHAT and CDR2 is FQNNGV in the germline V gene. V was cut by 5 bases and J by 7 bases, with 12 bases left in between. CDR3 DNA sequence: TGTGCCAGCAGCCTGGGTCGGGGAAATTCACCCCTCCACTTT. Encoded protein: CASSLGRGNSPLHF.

A word on this clone: Its ends do not fully match the called genes, so a read error is possible. V and J are TRBV7-7 and TRBJ2-5; 10 nucleotides align to TRBD2. Germline values: CDR1 SSHAT, CDR2 FNYEAQ (reference sequence). The CDR3 totals 15 residues. The CDR3 protein is CASSALTSGAETQYF. CDR3 DNA sequence: TGTGCTAGCAGCGCGTTAACTAGCGGGGCAGAGACCCAGTACTTC.

The chain is built from TRBV2 and TRBJ2-3; 8 bases fit TRBD2. The CDR3 is 14 residues long. The trim removed 7 bases at V and 5 bases at J, leaving 8 bases unmatched. Looked up from germline, CDR1 is SNHLY and CDR2 is FYNNEI. The CDR3 loop is CASTPPGGRDTQYF. The CDR3 coding sequence is TGTGCCAGCACCCCACCGGGGGGGAGAGATACGCAGTATTTT.

The V gene is TRBV4-3, the J gene TRBJ1-2, with D maybe TRBD1 (5 bases). The CDR3 covers 15 residues. V shed 0 bases and J shed 10 bases, with 18 bases lying between them. In germline, CDR1 is LGHNA, CDR2 YSLEER. Here the CDR3 reads CASSQDRGTLDDYTF. In DNA, the CDR3 is TGCGCCAGCAGCCAAGATAGGGGCACCCTGGATGACTACACCTTC.

The chain is built from TRBV7-2 and TRBJ2-5; D is undetermined. Germline CDR1 SGHTA, CDR2 FQGNSA. V shed 1 base and J shed 1 base, with 7 bases lying between them. This CDR3 comprises 14 residues. The CDR3 bases are TGTGCCAGCAGCTTAGGAGGAAGCCAAGAGACCCAGTACTTC. Its translation is CASSLGGSQETQYF.

The chain combines TRBV6-5 with TRBJ2-7; 9 nucleotides align to TRBD1. Germline V gives CDR1 MNHEY, CDR2 SVGAGI. Losses at the gene ends were 0 bases for V and 4 bases for J; bases not matched to a gene: 4. The CDR3 contains 15 residues. CDR3 DNA sequence: TGTGCCAGCAGTTACTCTTGGGACAGGGAATACGAGCAGTACTTC. Translation: CASSYSWDREYEQYF.